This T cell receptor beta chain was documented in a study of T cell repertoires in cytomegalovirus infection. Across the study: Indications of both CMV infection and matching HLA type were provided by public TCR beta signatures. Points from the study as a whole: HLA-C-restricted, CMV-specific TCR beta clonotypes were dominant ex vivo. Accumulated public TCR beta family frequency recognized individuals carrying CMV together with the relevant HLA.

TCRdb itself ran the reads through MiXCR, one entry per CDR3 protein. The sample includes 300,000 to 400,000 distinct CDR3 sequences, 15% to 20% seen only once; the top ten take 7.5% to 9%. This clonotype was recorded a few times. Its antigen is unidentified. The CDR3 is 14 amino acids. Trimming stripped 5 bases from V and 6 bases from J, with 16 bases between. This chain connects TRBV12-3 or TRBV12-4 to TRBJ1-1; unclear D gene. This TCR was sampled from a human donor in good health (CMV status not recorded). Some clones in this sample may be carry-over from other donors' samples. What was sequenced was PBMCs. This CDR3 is CASSPRASSAEAFF. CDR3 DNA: TGTGCCAGCAGTCCCCGGGCCTCTTCTGCTGAAGCTTTCTTT.